This is a list of T cell receptor beta chains from one sample in a study of T cells in Graves' hyperthyroidism and ophthalmopathy. TCRdb re-called the multiplex PCR reads through MiXCR, storing one row per CDR3 protein. The table lists 540,000 or so distinct CDR3 sequences, around a sixth of them singletons. Material for sequencing was blood. Receptors originate from a woman between 25 and 40 years old with Graves' hyperthyroidism. Each CDR3 is given with its conserved first and last residue. Only part of the rows carry a size: once, few, many, or a class if the clone is expanded.

j_call v_call clone_size cdr3_aa
TRBJ2-3 TRBV28 many CASRREILGADTQYF
TRBJ2-7 TRBV5-1 few CASRDSFFTYEQYF
TRBJ2-2 TRBV10-3 NA CAISELEDGELFF
TRBJ2-5 TRBV12-3/TRBV12-4 many CASSLAGTDTYF
TRBJ2-3 TRBV5-1 many CASSGGDSTDTQYF
TRBJ1-1 TRBV4-3 few CASSQDSRTEAFF
TRBJ2-5 TRBV6-2/TRBV6-3 many CASNTVDRAETQYF
TRBJ2-7 TRBV4-1 NA CASSQDPFGGGNYEQYF
TRBJ1-1 TRBV4-2 NA CASSQDMRPGGNTEAFF
TRBJ2-7 TRBV6-1 many CASSKDRVSVYEQYF
TRBJ2-7 TRBV5-1 many CASSEPPTYEQYF
TRBJ2-1 TRBV5-1 many CASRQGTVNEQFF
TRBJ2-4 TRBV29-1 many CSVLTPTKNIQYF
TRBJ2-3 TRBV20-1 many CSATETSGPTDTQYF
TRBJ2-1 TRBV12-3/TRBV12-4 few CASSFPDYYNEQFF
TRBJ2-6 TRBV19 few CASSIRGSGANVLTF
TRBJ2-3 TRBV5-1 few CASSLVTGSPDTQYF
TRBJ1-4 TRBV7-8 many CASSSNPGTPEKLFF
TRBJ2-7 TRBV2 NA CASSNAGTGAYEQYF
TRBJ2-1 TRBV7-2 many CASSLKGVAGGYNEQFF
TRBJ2-3 TRBV20-1 NA CNTSSQTYTDTQYF
TRBJ1-2 TRBV20-1 few CSARDRGSYGYTF
TRBJ2-7 TRBV10-3 many CAIRGTGGYEQYF
TRBJ2-1 TRBV11-2 many CASSLEATGGYNEQFF
TRBJ2-7 TRBV28 many CASTPTFDTYEQYF
TRBJ1-5 TRBV28 many CASQKNQPQHF
TRBJ2-1 TRBV9 NA CASSRLVYNEQFF
TRBJ1-2 TRBV6-1 many CASRRASVYGYTF
TRBJ2-1 TRBV4-3 NA CASSQEWLAGLYNEQFF
TRBJ1-1 TRBV10-2 many CASRLENTEAFF
TRBJ2-5 TRBV14 NA CASSQDRGWKETQYF
TRBJ2-2 TRBV20-1 NA CSAIWAGELFF
TRBJ1-1 TRBV19 few CASSIERDNTEAFF
TRBJ2-7 TRBV6-2/TRBV6-3 many CASSLDRGRHEQYF
TRBJ2-5 TRBV24-1 many CATSDLQLGGTQYF
TRBJ2-3 TRBV15 many CATSREGDLDTQYF
TRBJ2-5 TRBV20-1 NA CSARRQANPYF
TRBJ2-1 TRBV7-2 many CANSLGQEGYNEQFF
TRBJ1-3 TRBV19 few CASSSASGNTIYF
TRBJ2-7 TRBV28 many CASSLGPGQGPPYEQYF
TRBJ2-3 TRBV11-3 NA CASKQMGTSGYTQYF
TRBJ2-5 TRBV7-9 many CASTGPGETQYF
TRBJ1-2 TRBV5-5 NA CASSLEGQRNYGYTF
TRBJ2-1 TRBV18 many CASSPPGASYNEQFF
TRBJ2-7 TRBV20-1 once CSANGDRSYEQYF
TRBJ1-5 TRBV28 once CASSLTSQGAGQPQHF
TRBJ2-7 TRBV5-1 many CASSPEESPATYEQYF
TRBJ2-3 TRBV28 many CATRTSGPLLDTQYF
TRBJ2-7 TRBV20-1 NA CSARAGLAVTSSYEQYF
TRBJ1-2 TRBV9 many CASSVEGPSRDGYGYTF
TRBJ2-5 TRBV2 NA CASLPGTSGIGTQYF
TRBJ1-5 TRBV20-1 many CSARVGSNQPQHF
TRBJ2-7 TRBV12-3/TRBV12-4 many CASSSPPGAEQYF